A selection of T cell receptor beta chains follows, all from one sample in a study of high-grade serous ovarian cancer treatment subgroups. Produced via immunoSEQ multiplex PCR; TCRdb's table is partial and in-frame only. Of about 9,000 clones detected, 70% to 80% appear once; the ten largest clones hold roughly 6.7%. Material: tumor tissue. These receptors came from a human donor with high-grade serous ovarian cancer. Each CDR3 is given with its conserved first and last residue. Each record gives: J gene, V gene, clone size, D gene, CDR3 DNA, CDR3 protein. A D gene is named only where the DNA matches it firmly. The size of a clone is reported for some rows only, either as once, few or many, or as a class for expanded clones.

j_gene: TRBJ2-2
v_gene: TRBV9
abundance: few
d_gene: .
CDR3nt: TGTGCCAGCAGCGTAGTAGAGGCGCGGACCGGGGAGCTGTTTTTT
CDR3aa: CASSVVEARTGELFF

j_gene: TRBJ2-4
v_gene: TRBV5-4
abundance: .
d_gene: .
CDR3nt: TGTGCCAGCAGCTTGTCCTCCACCCTAGCCAAAAACATTCAGTACTTC
CDR3aa: CASSLSSTLAKNIQYF

j_gene: TRBJ2-7
v_gene: TRBV18
abundance: few
d_gene: .
CDR3nt: TGTGCCAGCCACCAGGGTGGCTCCTACGAGCAGTACTTC
CDR3aa: CASHQGGSYEQYF

j_gene: TRBJ1-1
v_gene: TRBV10-3
abundance: .
d_gene: .
CDR3nt: TGTGCCATCAGTTCGCTGCTACGAGCTGAAGCTTTCTTT
CDR3aa: CAISSLLRAEAFF

j_gene: TRBJ1-2
v_gene: TRBV7-9
abundance: .
d_gene: TRBD1
CDR3nt: TGTGCCAGCAGCCAAGAGGACAGGGGTGGCTACACCTTC
CDR3aa: CASSQEDRGGYTF

j_gene: TRBJ2-2
v_gene: TRBV6-6
abundance: .
d_gene: .
CDR3nt: TGTGCCAGCAGTTACGCCCGGGGGACGAACACCGGGGAGCTGTTTTTT
CDR3aa: CASSYARGTNTGELFF

j_gene: TRBJ2-1
v_gene: TRBV4-3
abundance: once
d_gene: .
CDR3nt: TGCGCCAGCAGCCAAGACGTCTTTAGCTCCTACAATGAGCAGTTCTTC
CDR3aa: CASSQDVFSSYNEQFF

j_gene: TRBJ1-1
v_gene: TRBV5-1
abundance: once
d_gene: .
CDR3nt: TGCGCCAGCAGCTTCTCCGGAAGAAGCACTGAAGCTTTCTTT
CDR3aa: CASSFSGRSTEAFF

j_gene: TRBJ2-7
v_gene: TRBV27
abundance: .
d_gene: .
CDR3nt: TGTGCCAGCAGTTTCTCGAGCAGGGGTGACTACGAGCAGTACTTC
CDR3aa: CASSFSSRGDYEQYF

j_gene: TRBJ1-3
v_gene: TRBV29-1
abundance: .
d_gene: .
CDR3nt: TGCAGCTTTCTAGATCCCTACGGTGGAAACACCATATATTTT
CDR3aa: CSFLDPYGGNTIYF

j_gene: TRBJ2-7
v_gene: TRBV5-6
abundance: .
d_gene: .
CDR3nt: TGTGCCAGCAGCTTTGACAGATACGAGCAGTACTTC
CDR3aa: CASSFDRYEQYF

j_gene: TRBJ1-1
v_gene: TRBV30
abundance: .
d_gene: .
CDR3nt: TGTGCCTGGAATATCGGGACAACTGAAGCTTTCTTT
CDR3aa: CAWNIGTTEAFF

j_gene: TRBJ2-7
v_gene: TRBV5-1
abundance: .
d_gene: .
CDR3nt: TGCGCCAGCAGCCGTTCCGAGCTGAGCTCCTACGAGCAGTACTTC
CDR3aa: CASSRSELSSYEQYF

j_gene: TRBJ1-1
v_gene: TRBV6-4
abundance: few
d_gene: .
CDR3nt: TGTGCCAGCAGCGCAACAGGGTACACTGAAGCTTTCTTT
CDR3aa: CASSATGYTEAFF

j_gene: TRBJ1-2
v_gene: TRBV19
abundance: .
d_gene: .
CDR3nt: TGTGCCAGTAGTATGGGGCGAGACGGGGAAGTTACCTATGGCTACACCTTC
CDR3aa: CASSMGRDGEVTYGYTF